This TCR beta chain was sequenced during a study of shared clonotypes between healthy human individuals. Findings and limits, study-wide: Donor clonotype sharing was expected to depend on sequencing depth. Even with large depth, rarefaction showed that sorted-subset sequencing was incomplete.

The V segment lost 5 bases and the J segment 4 bases; nucleotides outside the gene matches: 4. CDR1 and CDR2 from the germline V gene are LGHNA and YNFKEQ. The CDR3 covers 13 residues. With regard to this clone: Its specificity is not known.

The protocol was immunoSEQ multiplex PCR, while the TCRdb copy is restricted to in-frame clones and leaves out a portion. The sample has approximately 650,000 clones; around 95% are singletons. CD45RO negativity and positive selection for CCR7 defined naive CD8 cells, a population that excluded terminally differentiated effector memory CD45RA+ cells. The chain employs TRBV4-2 and TRBJ2-7, with TRBD2 matching over 8 bases. Sequenced sample: naive CD8+ T cells sorted from blood. This sequence originates from a woman in her 30s in good health. The CDR3 DNA follows: TGTGCCAGCAGCGACACTAGCGGTTACGAGCAGTACTTC. Amino acid sequence: CASSDTSGYEQYF.